Listed here are 22 T cell receptor beta chains from one sample, sequenced in a study of cytotoxic CD8 clonotypes in ibrutinib-treated CLL. Profiling relied on immunoSEQ multiplex PCR, and the TCRdb table lists in-frame clones only, not all of them. The top ten clones hold more than 10% of a sample with 130,000 to 150,000 clones, 70% to 80% of them seen once. This specimen consisted of PBMCs, obtained after 12 months of ibrutinib treatment. These receptors originate from a human donor with chronic lymphocytic leukemia.

The chain recombines TRBV27 with TRBJ2-2, with TRBD1 matching 8 bases. CDR1 and CDR2 (germline): MNHEY, SMNVEV (reference sequence). The CDR3 is 17 residues long. After removal of 8 bases from V and 6 bases from J, the junction contained 17 bases not matched to a gene. CDR3 loop: CASRPWTDRGPAGELFF. The CDR3, as DNA: TGTGCCAGCCGGCCGTGGACCGACAGGGGCCCGGCCGGGGAGCTGTTTTTT.

The chain joins TRBV19 to TRBJ2-1, with 9 bases identical to TRBD2. CDR1 and CDR2 from the germline V gene are LNHDA and SQIVND (reference sequence). V trimming: 3 bases; J trimming: 8 bases; junction bases outside the gene matches: 5. This CDR3 spans 14 amino acids. The CDR3 reads CASSISGSLYEQFF. The CDR3 DNA reads TGTGCCAGTAGTATTAGCGGGAGTCTATATGAGCAGTTCTTC.

The chain employs TRBV11-2 and TRBJ1-5; TRBD1 matches 8 bases. The V segment lost 3 bases and the J segment 5 bases; nucleotides outside the gene matches: 0. From germline, CDR1 is SGHAT and CDR2 FQNNGV. This CDR3 has 13 amino acids. CDR3 residues: CASSLDRDQPQHF. Written as DNA, the CDR3 is TGTGCCAGCAGCTTGGACAGGGATCAGCCCCAGCATTTT.

V gene TRBV7-7 combines with J gene TRBJ2-5; TRBD2 aligns across 8 bases. Germline lookup yields CDR1 SSHAT and CDR2 FNYEAQ (reference sequence). The V and J ends lost 5 bases and 4 bases, in that order; junction bases with no gene match: 12. This CDR3 is built from 16 residues. The CDR3 sequence: CASSQGGREALETQYF. The CDR3 DNA is TGTGCCAGCAGCCAAGGTGGGCGGGAGGCTCTAGAGACCCAGTACTTC.

The sample holds a few counts of this clone. The genes are TRBV19 and TRBJ2-3; 16 nucleotides align to TRBD2. The CDR3 extends over 20 amino acids. Germline V gene lookup returns CDR1 LNHDA and CDR2 SQIVND (reference sequence). V shed 3 bases and J 3 bases; nucleotides not matched to a gene: 12. The CDR3 loop reads CASSMRWGLAGGPRTDTQYF. CDR3 coding DNA: TGTGCCAGTAGTATGAGATGGGGACTAGCGGGAGGGCCACGGACAGATACGCAGTATTTT.

This sequence joins TRBV27 and TRBJ2-5, with D perhaps given as TRBD1 or TRBD2 (6 bases each). This CDR3 is built from 14 residues. V was pared by 5 bases and J by 1 base, with 11 bases between. Germline values: CDR1 MNHEY, CDR2 SMNVEV (reference sequence). The DNA of the CDR3 is TGTGCCAGCAGTACATGGGGGGCCCAAGAGACCCAGTACTTC. Translating gives CASSTWGAQETQYF.

With respect to this clone: The junction does not match germline at one end; this may be a read error. The DNA for the CDR3 is TGTGCCACCCCGGGACCTTCAGCCTACGAGCAGCACTTC. Translation: CATPGPSAYEQHF. The genes are TRBV6-1 and TRBJ2-7, with D perhaps assigned TRBD1 or TRBD2 (5 bases each). The CDR3 is 13 amino acids. Germline CDR1 MNHNS, CDR2 SASEGT.

In its sample, this clone was seen once. This sequence joins TRBV10-3 and TRBJ2-3; the match to TRBD2 covers 11 bases. This CDR3 has 15 amino acids. Germline lookup yields CDR1 ENHRY and CDR2 SYGVKD. V lost 4 bases to trimming and J lost 3 bases; unmatched junction nucleotides: 3. Written as DNA, the CDR3 is TGTGCCATCAGTGCGACTAGCGGGAAAACAGATACGCAGTATTTT. This encodes CAISATSGKTDTQYF.

The chain combines TRBV11-3 with TRBJ2-3, with TRBD2 identical over 10 bases. Germline values: CDR1 SGHNT, CDR2 YENEEA. J was trimmed by 6 bases and V by 1 base; bases with no gene match: 7. The CDR3 contains 16 residues. This chain's CDR3 is CASSLGLAGVSDTQYF. The CDR3 DNA reads as TGTGCCAGCAGCTTAGGGCTAGCGGGAGTTTCGGATACGCAGTATTTT.

Turning to this clone: This same CDR3 is encoded by further DNA sequences in the sample. The V gene is TRBV18, the J gene TRBJ2-5; D unclear. Germline V gene data show CDR1 as KGHSH and CDR2 as LQKENI. V was cut by 4 bases and J by 1 base, with 7 bases left in between. The CDR3 runs to 13 residues. CDR3 nucleotides: TGTGCCAGCTCACGAGACACCCAAGAGACCCAGTACTTC. Translating gives CASSRDTQETQYF.

The chain has TRBV10-1 and TRBJ1-2, with D unclear. V shed 0 bases and J shed 5 bases, with 7 bases lying between them. Germline V gene data show CDR1 as WNHNN and CDR2 as SYGVQD (reference sequence). This CDR3 spans 13 amino acids. CDR3 nucleotide sequence: TGCGCCAGCAGTGAGTCGACGTGGTATGGCTACACCTTC. Translated: CASSESTWYGYTF.

This clone was counted a single time. The genes are TRBV28 and TRBJ1-2; no clear D gene. The germline gives CDR1 MDHEN, CDR2 SYDVKM. V lost 1 base to trimming and J lost 3 bases, with 9 bases between them. The CDR3 spans 14 residues. The CDR3 nucleotides are TGTGCCAGCAGTTTATCCCACACATACTATGGCTACACCTTC. Protein product: CASSLSHTYYGYTF.

CDR3 nucleotide sequence: TGTGCCAGTACCCCTTTCGGGGTCGGGATTGAAAAACTGTTTTTT. Its translation is CASTPFGVGIEKLFF. The chain uses TRBV19 and TRBJ1-4; D is ambiguous. The CDR3 sequence is 15 residues long. V was trimmed by 7 bases and J by 7 bases, leaving 19 bases between them. CDR1 and CDR2 (germline): LNHDA, SQIVND (reference sequence).

The V gene is TRBV9, the J gene TRBJ2-6; D remains ambiguous. From germline, CDR1 is SGDLS and CDR2 YYNGEE. The CDR3 runs to 14 residues. V lost 1 base to trimming and J lost 2 bases, with 4 bases between them. CDR3 residues: CASSVFTGANVLTF. The CDR3 DNA follows: TGTGCCAGCAGCGTATTTACTGGGGCCAACGTCCTGACTTTC.

This clone has just a few counts. The chain is built from TRBV2 and TRBJ2-2, with D unresolved. Germline V gives CDR1 SNHLY, CDR2 FYNNEI. V was shortened by 3 bases and J by 5 bases, with 7 bases between the two germline ends. There are 13 residues in the CDR3. DNA of the CDR3: TGTGCCAGCAGTGACAAGATAACCGGGGAGCTGTTTTTT. It encodes CASSDKITGELFF.

V and J are TRBV7-9 and TRBJ2-5; TRBD2 matches 7 bases. The CDR3 is made up of 15 amino acids. Germline CDR1 and CDR2: SEHNR and FQNEAQ (reference sequence). V was pared by 5 bases and J by 5 bases, with 11 bases of the junction left unmatched. The CDR3 bases are TGTGCCAGCAGCCCCTTGCGGGACTATCTGGAGACCCAGTACTTC. Its translation: CASSPLRDYLETQYF.

This chain joins TRBV7-9 and TRBJ2-7, with D unclear. Germline loops: CDR1 SEHNR, CDR2 FQNEAQ (reference sequence). Trimming cost V 2 bases and J 2 bases, with 10 bases left between them. There are 14 residues in the CDR3. The CDR3 DNA follows: TGTGCCAGCAGCTTATCTTACAGAACCTACGAGCAGTACTTC. Protein sequence: CASSLSYRTYEQYF.

This clone was detected a few times. The V call is TRBV6-5, the J call TRBJ1-1, with D possibly TRBD1 on 5 matching bases. The CDR3 covers 14 residues. Germline V lookup: CDR1 MNHEY, CDR2 SVGAGI. Deletions cut 4 bases from V and 1 base from J, with 10 bases between. The CDR3 spells CASSSKTGNTEAFF. The CDR3 nucleotides read TGTGCCAGCAGTTCCAAAACAGGGAACACTGAAGCTTTCTTT.

V usage is TRBV5-4 and J usage is TRBJ1-1; D gene ambiguous. The CDR3 sequence is 13 residues long. Trimming removed 0 bases from V and 4 bases from J, with 7 bases in between. Germline CDR1 and CDR2: SGHNT and YYREEE (reference sequence). Here the CDR3 reads CASSLGHPTEAFF. CDR3 coding DNA: TGTGCCAGCAGCTTGGGACACCCCACTGAAGCTTTCTTT.

V and J are TRBV18 and TRBJ2-7; tentatively, D is TRBD2 (6 bases). Germline-derived CDR1 and CDR2 are KGHSH and LQKENI. CDR3 length: 14 amino acids. The germline V and J ends were trimmed by 3 bases and 1 base, with 10 bases remaining between them. The CDR3 region has the DNA TGTGCCAGCTCACCCACCGGGACTTCCTACGAGCAGTACTTC. It translates to CASSPTGTSYEQYF.

The chain combines TRBV7-9 with TRBJ1-2; TRBD1 might be the D (5 bases). Trimming took 2 bases from V and 6 from J, leaving 13 bases between them. The CDR3 is made up of 14 amino acids. The germline V gene has CDR1 SEHNR and CDR2 FQNEAQ (reference sequence). The CDR3 DNA reads TGTGCCAGCAGCTTAAACCAGGGTAGCGATGGCTACACCTTC. Its translation: CASSLNQGSDGYTF.

The chain has TRBV18 and TRBJ2-1; D is ambiguous. The CDR3 covers 13 residues. Germline V lookup: CDR1 KGHSH, CDR2 LQKENI. V lost 0 bases and J lost 4, with 4 bases in between. The CDR3 loop is CASSPPGYNEQFF. The CDR3 bases are TGTGCCAGCTCACCACCGGGGTACAATGAGCAGTTCTTC.